The TCR beta chain described here comes from a study of cytomegalovirus exposure and HLA in healthy donors. A multiplex PCR was run with 60 Vbeta primers and 13 Jbeta primers. The data were produced by immunoSEQ multiplex PCR, yet TCRdb's version contains in-frame clones alone and is incomplete. The table has some 150,000 clones, roughly 79% seen once. The CDR3 sequence is 15 residues long. V shed 3 bases and J shed 9 bases, with 15 bases lying between them. Germline CDR1 and CDR2: LGHNT and FRNRAP. The TCR originated in a woman in her forties in good health and CMV-seropositive. Specimen: PBMCs. The chain has TRBV12-5 and TRBJ1-6; weak D call: TRBD1 (5 bases). CDR3 protein: CASGLTQGGISPLHF. CDR3 DNA sequence: TGTGCTAGTGGTTTAACGCAGGGAGGCATTTCACCCCTCCACTTT.